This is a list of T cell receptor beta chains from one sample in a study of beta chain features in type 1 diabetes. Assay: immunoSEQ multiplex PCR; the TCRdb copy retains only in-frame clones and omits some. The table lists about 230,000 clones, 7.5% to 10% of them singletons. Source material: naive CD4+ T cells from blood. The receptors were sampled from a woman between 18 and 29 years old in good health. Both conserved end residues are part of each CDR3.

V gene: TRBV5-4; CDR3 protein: CASSPRLVGADTQYF
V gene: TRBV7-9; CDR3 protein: CASSLRQLNTEAFF
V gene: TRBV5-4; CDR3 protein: CASSLAGGNQPQHF
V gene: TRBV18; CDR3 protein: CASSPPGETQYF
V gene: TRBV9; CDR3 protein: CASSVVGRGSMDGYTF
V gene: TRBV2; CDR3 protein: CASNEGQNYGYTF
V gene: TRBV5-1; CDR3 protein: CASSSQSPQYTDTQYF
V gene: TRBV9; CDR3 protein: CASSGKERSLTDTQYF
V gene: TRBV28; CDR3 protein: CASSLVGALYEQYF
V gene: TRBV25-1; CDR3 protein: CASSPSGVQETQYF
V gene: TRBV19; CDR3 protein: CASSSTATNEKLFF
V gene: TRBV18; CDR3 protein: CASSPAAGGDETQYF
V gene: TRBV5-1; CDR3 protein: CASSLGQGLNTEAFF
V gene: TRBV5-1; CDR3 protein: CASSDYQQGAGYTF
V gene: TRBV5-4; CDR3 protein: CASSLPGRRGRTEAFF
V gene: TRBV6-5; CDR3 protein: CASSYSRGLPNEQYF
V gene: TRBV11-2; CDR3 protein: CASSRVFQETQYF
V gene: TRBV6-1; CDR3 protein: CASSEPGQGNTEAFF
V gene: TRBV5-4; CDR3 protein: CASMSSGSPDTQYF
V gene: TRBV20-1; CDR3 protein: CSASSDTQYF
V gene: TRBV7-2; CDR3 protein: CASSWRAGSNQPQHF
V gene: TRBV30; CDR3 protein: CAWSFGQVHPNEQFF
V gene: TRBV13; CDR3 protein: CASSLSRGNFANYGYTF
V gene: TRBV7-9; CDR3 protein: CASREQGRGEAFF
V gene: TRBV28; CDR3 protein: CASSMRGLANEQFF
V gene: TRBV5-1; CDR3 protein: CASSFDRADYGYTF